The rows below give T cell receptor beta chains drawn from one sample of a study of beta chain features in type 1 diabetes. TCRdb's table, derived via immunoSEQ multiplex PCR, lists solely in-frame clones and lacks some. The data hold around 56,000 clones, with about 50% observed a single time. The specimen sequenced was Tregs from blood. Receptors were obtained from a woman in her forties with type 1 diabetes. The CDR3 runs from the conserved cysteine through the conserved F or W.

J gene	V gene	CDR3 protein
TRBJ1-6	TRBV7-9	CASSIQGNSPLHF
TRBJ2-6	TRBV28	CASSSDRTRGANVLTF
TRBJ2-1	TRBV5-1	CASSPESDRLRFF
TRBJ1-2	TRBV23-1	CASSQAGQGNYGYTF
TRBJ2-6	TRBV28	CASSFLIRAGANVLTF
TRBJ2-7	TRBV28	CASRPSGARSYEQYF
TRBJ2-3	TRBV5-5	CASSLGIVGRGGYF
TRBJ1-4	TRBV7-9	CASSQGLGRKLFF
TRBJ1-5	TRBV28	CASSSGRDPSNQPQHF
TRBJ1-1	TRBV4-1	CASSRLDLGTEAFF
TRBJ2-5	TRBV5-1	CASSPVEETQYF
TRBJ1-1	TRBV29-1	CSVDRGAGTEAFF
TRBJ1-1	TRBV29-1	CSAVGPGMNTEAFF
TRBJ2-7	TRBV5-4	CASSLAGLAAYEQYF
TRBJ2-6	TRBV28	CASRGTSGSYGANVLTF
TRBJ2-3	TRBV29-1	CSVGTGAHTQYF
TRBJ1-5	TRBV6-6	CASSYSREGQPQHF
TRBJ1-1	TRBV28	CASSLVGGDTEAFF
TRBJ2-7	TRBV5-1	CASSALVGGSHEQYF
TRBJ1-1	TRBV18	CASSPGQGEVAFF